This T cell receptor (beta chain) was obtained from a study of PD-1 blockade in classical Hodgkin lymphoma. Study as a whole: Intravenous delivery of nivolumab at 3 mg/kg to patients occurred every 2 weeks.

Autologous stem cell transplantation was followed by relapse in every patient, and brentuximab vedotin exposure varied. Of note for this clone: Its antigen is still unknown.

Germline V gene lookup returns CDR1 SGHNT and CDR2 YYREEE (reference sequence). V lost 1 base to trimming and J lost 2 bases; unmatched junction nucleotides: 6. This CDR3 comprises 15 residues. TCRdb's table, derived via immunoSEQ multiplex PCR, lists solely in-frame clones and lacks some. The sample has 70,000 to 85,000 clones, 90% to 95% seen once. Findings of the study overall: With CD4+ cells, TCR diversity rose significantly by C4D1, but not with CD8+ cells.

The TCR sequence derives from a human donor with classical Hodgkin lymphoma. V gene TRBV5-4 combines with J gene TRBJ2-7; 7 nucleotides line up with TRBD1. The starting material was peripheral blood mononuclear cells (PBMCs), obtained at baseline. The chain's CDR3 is CASSLKTGKTYEQYF. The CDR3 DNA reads TGTGCCAGCAGCTTGAAGACAGGGAAGACCTACGAGCAGTACTTC.